The T cell receptor (beta chain) under discussion was sequenced for a study of blood T cell repertoires in COVID-19. Measured with immunoSEQ multiplex PCR; TCRdb has only the in-frame clones, and not every one. The repertoire consists of approximately 15,000 clones, with around 90% occurring once and the leading ten covering less than 5%. V gave up 3 bases and J gave up 1 base, with 10 bases separating them. This CDR3 contains 15 residues. CDR1 and CDR2 from the germline V gene are MNHNS and SASEGT. Sequenced material: peripheral blood. This TCR was recovered from a man aged 55 to 69 with active COVID-19. This chain connects TRBV6-1 to TRBJ1-5; TRBD1 is a possible D gene (6 bases). The CDR3 loop is CASSEVGGSNQPQHF. CDR3 DNA sequence: TGTGCCAGCAGTGAGGTAGGGGGAAGCAATCAGCCCCAGCATTTT.